One sample yielded the 10 T cell receptor beta chains listed below, sequenced in a study of spatial heterogeneity in lung cancer. The time point here: sample taken at primary tumor resection. TCRdb re-called the 5' RACE reads through MiXCR, storing one row per CDR3 protein. In the table there are about 38,000 distinct CDR3 sequences, 7.5% to 8% of which are singletons. The sample in question was PBMCs, obtained at surgery. These receptor sequences come from a male donor with early-stage non-small cell lung cancer.

The rearrangement uses TRBV7-3 and TRBJ2-3; possibly TRBD2 for D (5 bases). The CDR3 contains 18 residues. V dropped 4 bases and J dropped 3 bases, with 23 bases sitting between them. CDR1 is SGHTA, CDR2 FQGTGA, per germline. CDR3 in DNA: TGTGCCAGCAGCTCAATTAACATAGCCGGAGGAGGAACAGATACGCAGTATTTT. It encodes CASSSINIAGGGTDTQYF.

The chain combines TRBV14 with TRBJ1-4; D perhaps matches TRBD1 (6 bases). Germline loops: CDR1 SGHDN, CDR2 FVKESK. V was trimmed by 0 bases and J by 6 bases, leaving 20 bases between them. The CDR3 consists of 18 residues. The CDR3 is CASSQEFDTGGLDEKLFF. CDR3 sequence (DNA): TGTGCCAGCAGCCAAGAGTTCGACACGGGGGGGCTCGATGAAAAACTGTTTTTT.

This clonotype was seen repeatedly, ten times or more. V usage is TRBV12-3 or TRBV12-4 and J usage is TRBJ1-1, with D perhaps matching TRBD1 (6 bases). V lost 6 bases to trimming and J lost 0 bases, with 11 bases between them. The CDR3 contains 14 residues. In nucleotides, the CDR3 is TGTGCCAGCAGCCTGGGACATCTGAACACTGAAGCTTTCTTT. It yields the protein CASSLGHLNTEAFF.

In its sample, this clonotype was seen a few times. The chain has TRBV27 and TRBJ2-3; tentatively, D is TRBD1 or TRBD2 (6 bases each). The germline V gene encodes CDR1 MNHEY and CDR2 SMNVEV (reference sequence). Trimming shortened V by 6 bases and J by 6 bases, and 25 bases separated the two germline ends. The CDR3 is 17 amino acids. CDR3 in amino acids: CASRPPTSFPRGDTQYF. Written as DNA, the CDR3 is TGTGCCAGCAGGCCACCTACTAGCTTCCCTAGGGGGGATACGCAGTATTTT.

On this clonotype itself: It may be a read error: a sequence one base away is much more abundant. J is TRBJ1-1 and V is TRBV6-2 or TRBV6-3, with a weak D call TRBD1 (6 bases). The V gene lost 5 bases and the J gene lost 1 base, with 14 bases spanning the gap. This CDR3 comprises 15 residues. Germline CDR1 is MNHEY and CDR2 is SVGEGT. In nucleotides, the CDR3 is TGTGCCAGCAGTAACGTCCGGACAGAGAACACTGAAGCTTTCTTT. Translated, it gives CASSNVRTENTEAFF.

This clonotype was seen many times. The rearrangement joins TRBV7-2 to TRBJ1-4; D remains unclear. The V end lost 3 bases, the J end lost 8 bases, and 10 bases lay between the germline ends. The length of the CDR3 is 13 residues. From germline, CDR1 is SGHTA and CDR2 FQGNSA. The CDR3 loop is CASSLNGGEKLFF. The CDR3 DNA sequence: TGTGCCAGCAGCTTGAATGGAGGAGAAAAACTGTTTTTT.

This clonotype was seen many times. One end of the junction does not line up with germline, which may come from a read error. V is TRBV7-7 and J is TRBJ1-3; 7 bases align to TRBD1. The CDR3 runs 13 residues. Germline V gene lookup returns CDR1 SSHAT and CDR2 FNYEAQ (reference sequence). Written as DNA, the CDR3 is TGTGCTAGCAGCTCCGGGACAGAAAACACCATATATTTT. It specifies CASSSGTENTIYF.

This clonotype has a count of ten or more. This chain uses TRBV24-1 with TRBJ1-2; 11 bases fit TRBD1. Germline CDR1 KGHDR, CDR2 SFDVKD. The CDR3 totals 15 residues. J gave up 5 bases and V 4 bases, and 5 bases lay outside the gene matches. CDR3 amino acids: CATSDSDRGLYGYTF. The CDR3 DNA is TGTGCCACCAGTGACTCGGACAGGGGGCTTTATGGCTACACCTTC.

The table lists this clonotype with many counts. The gene calls are TRBV9 and TRBJ1-1, with 7 bases that match TRBD1. The CDR3 runs 15 residues. Germline V gives CDR1 SGDLS, CDR2 YYNGEE. Trimming took 4 bases from V and 6 from J; bases not matched to a gene: 12. CDR3: CASSPHGDRVSEAFF. Here the CDR3 DNA reads TGTGCCAGCAGCCCCCACGGCGACAGGGTATCTGAAGCTTTCTTT.

In the case of this clonotype: This may be a read error: a much more frequent sequence differs by one nucleotide. J is TRBJ1-2 and V is TRBV29-1, with TRBD1 matching over 12 bases. CDR3 length: 15 residues. Germline loops: CDR1 SQVTM, CDR2 ANQGSEA. The CDR3 here is CSVGTGGSANCGYTF. DNA for the CDR3: TGCAGCGTCGGGACAGGGGGCTCGGCTAACTGTGGCTACACCTTC.